This T cell receptor (beta chain) was observed in a study of CD8 T cells in ankylosing spondylitis. The CDR3 runs to 16 residues. Germline values: CDR1 LGHDT, CDR2 YNNKEL (reference sequence). Trimming took off 1 base at V and 0 bases at J, with 10 bases between the two ends. By quantitative 5'-RACE with molecular barcodes, the TCR beta libraries were made. TCRdb re-analysed the 5' RACE reads in MiXCR, keeping a single row per CDR3 protein. The repertoire holds some 340,000 distinct CDR3 sequences, roughly 15% seen once, with 1.1% in the top ten. The TCR sequence derives from a male donor with ankylosing spondylitis or in good health (not recorded which). V usage is TRBV3-1 and J usage is TRBJ1-3; D gene ambiguous. Sequenced: blood, either unsorted or a sorted T cell fraction (not recorded which). CDR3 coding DNA: TGTGCCAGCAGCCAAGTCCACCTGAGCTCTGGAAACACCATATATTTT. Translated: CASSQVHLSSGNTIYF. The full variable domain, its missing parts supplied by reference TRBV3-1 and TRBJ1-3, is DTAVSQTPKYLVTQMGNDKSIKCEQNLGHDTMYWYKQDSKKFLKIMFSYNNKELIINETVPNRFSPKSPDKAHLNLHINSLELGDSAVYFCASSQVHLSSGNTIYFGEGSWLTVV.